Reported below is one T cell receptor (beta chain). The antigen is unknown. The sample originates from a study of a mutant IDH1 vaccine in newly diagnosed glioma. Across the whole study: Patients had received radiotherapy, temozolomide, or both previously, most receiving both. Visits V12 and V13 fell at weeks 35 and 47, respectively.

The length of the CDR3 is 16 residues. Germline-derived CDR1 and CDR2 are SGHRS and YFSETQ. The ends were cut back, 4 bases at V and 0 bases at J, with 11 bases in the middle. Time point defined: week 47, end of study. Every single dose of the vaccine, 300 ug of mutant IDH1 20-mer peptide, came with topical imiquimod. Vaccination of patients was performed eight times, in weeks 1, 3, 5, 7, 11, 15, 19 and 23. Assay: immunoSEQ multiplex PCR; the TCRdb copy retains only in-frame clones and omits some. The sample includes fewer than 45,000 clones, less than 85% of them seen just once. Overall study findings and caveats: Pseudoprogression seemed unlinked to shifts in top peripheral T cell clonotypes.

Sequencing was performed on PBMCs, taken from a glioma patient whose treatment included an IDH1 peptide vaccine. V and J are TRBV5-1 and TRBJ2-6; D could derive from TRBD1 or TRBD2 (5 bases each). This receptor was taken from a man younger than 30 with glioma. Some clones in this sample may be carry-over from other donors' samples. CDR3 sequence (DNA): TGCGCCAGCAGCCCAAAAGGGACCTCTGGGGCCAACGTCCTGACTTTC. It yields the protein CASSPKGTSGANVLTF. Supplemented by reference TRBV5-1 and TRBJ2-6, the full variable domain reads KAGVTQTPRYLIKTRGQQVTLSCSPISGHRSVSWYQQTPGQGLQFLFEYFSETQRNKGNFPGRFSGRQFSNSRSEMNVSTLELGDSALYLCASSPKGTSGANVLTFGAGSRLTVL.